This record looks at one T cell receptor (beta chain) sequence and its context. Sequencing used immunoSEQ multiplex PCR; TCRdb keeps in-frame clones, though not all of them. Here the sample spans 140,000 to 150,000 clones, roughly nine tenths being singletons. These data are taken from a study of cytomegalovirus exposure and HLA in healthy donors. This CDR3 contains 16 residues. V lost 2 bases, J lost 5 bases, and 9 bases stayed unmatched. Germline CDR1 is MNHEY and CDR2 is SVGAGI. The TCR originated in a man aged 18-30 years in good health and CMV-seronegative. The specimen sequenced was PBMCs. The chain combines TRBV6-5 with TRBJ2-3, with 8 bases aligning to TRBD1. For the CDR3, the DNA is TGTGCCAGCAGTTACACCGGACAGGGATCCGTAGATACGCAGTATTTT. Residues: CASSYTGQGSVDTQYF.